Given below is one TCR beta chain in context. In the study's own analysis: Estimation of nucleated cell counts relied on the amplification of reference gene primers. Method: immunoSEQ multiplex PCR; TCRdb's copy keeps in-frame clones and lacks some. The DNA was the basis for D and trimming; V, J and clone size are from that table. The table records some 52,000 clones, around 84% of them present only once. The data were taken from a study of blood T cell repertoires in COVID-19. Across the study: The study drew acute and convalescent COVID-19 samples from the United States, Italy and Spain. T cells, B-cell-depleted T cells, or PBMCs supplied cDNA or gDNA.

V lost 7 bases, J lost 4 bases, and 3 bases stayed unmatched. CDR1 is SGHRS, CDR2 YFSETQ, per germline. The CDR3 runs 13 residues. The TCR was taken from a man between 45 and 60 years old with acute or convalescent COVID-19. The chain employs TRBV5-1 and TRBJ2-3, with 10 bases identical to TRBD2. Material for sequencing was peripheral blood. The CDR3 sequence is CASGSGGADTQYF. The CDR3 DNA follows: TGCGCCAGCGGGAGCGGGGGGGCAGATACGCAGTATTTT. The full variable domain, rest sourced from reference TRBV5-1 and TRBJ2-3, is KAGVTQTPRYLIKTRGQQVTLSCSPISGHRSVSWYQQTPGQGLQFLFEYFSETQRNKGNFPGRFSGRQFSNSRSEMNVSTLELGDSALYLCASGSGGADTQYFGPGTRLTVL.